One and the same sample provided the 7 T cell receptor beta chains below, sequenced in a study of T cell repertoires and Cas9 in healthy adults (dated by TCRdb to between 2018 and 2020). Libraries were built with the immunoSEQ multiplex PCR assay. TCRdb obtained this table from immuneACCESS and retained in-frame rearrangements with V and J assigned. These tables miss some clones; where compared with another copy, unresolved V genes account for less than half of the shortfall, and the remainder is unexplained. The sample yields around 23,000 clones; approximately 90% were counted once. The top ten constitute about 0.76% of the sample. Sequencing was carried out using CD4+ effector T cells (CD127+, CD25-, CD137-, CD154-) from PBMCs; culture status not recorded. All receptors come from a human donor in good health.

This chain connects TRBV6-5 to TRBJ2-7; D could derive from TRBD1 or TRBD2 (6 bases each). This CDR3 spans 16 amino acids. Germline lookup yields CDR1 MNHEY and CDR2 SVGAGI. V was shortened by 0 bases and J by 6 bases, with 18 bases between the two germline ends. DNA of the CDR3: TGTGCCAGCAGTTACTCGCCGAACAGGGAGGACTCCGAGCAGTACTTC. Translation gives CASSYSPNREDSEQYF.

The chain carries TRBV5-4 and TRBJ1-2; 7 nucleotides align to TRBD1. The ends lost 4 bases at V and 5 bases at J; junction bases unmatched: 5. This CDR3 has 13 amino acids. Germline-derived CDR1 and CDR2 are SGHNT and YYREEE (reference sequence). The CDR3 reads CASSQQGLYGYTF. CDR3 coding DNA: TGTGCCAGCAGCCAACAGGGGCTTTATGGCTACACCTTC.

The rearrangement links TRBV19 to TRBJ2-5; 9 nucleotides agree with TRBD1. Germline assignment: CDR1 LNHDA and CDR2 SQIVND (reference sequence). Trimming removed 6 bases from V and 5 bases from J; junction bases left unmatched: 1. The CDR3 is 12 residues long. CDR3 bases: TGTGCCAGTAGAGGACAGGGGGAGACCCAGTACTTC. It codes for CASRGQGETQYF. Drawing the rest from reference TRBV19 and TRBJ2-5, the complete variable domain is DGGITQSPKYLFRKEGQNVTLSCEQNLNHDAMYWYRQDPGQGLRLIYYSQIVNDFQKGDIAEGYSVSREKKESFPLTVTSAQKNPTAFYLCASRGQGETQYFGPGTRLLVL.

The chain couples TRBV4-1 to TRBJ1-6; D remains unclear. The germline V and J ends were trimmed by 1 base and 7 bases, with 17 bases remaining between them. This CDR3 has 17 amino acids. Germline V lookup: CDR1 MGHRA, CDR2 YSYEKL. The CDR3 spells CASSQVDLGFINSPLHF. The CDR3 nucleotides are TGCGCCAGCAGCCAAGTGGACCTGGGTTTTATAAATTCACCCCTCCACTTT.

The chain recombines TRBV5-4 with TRBJ2-7; 7 positions match TRBD1. Trimming removed 4 bases from V and 2 bases from J; junction bases left unmatched: 3. Germline V gene lookup returns CDR1 SGHNT and CDR2 YYREEE (reference sequence). CDR3 length equals 13 residues. The CDR3 nucleotides read TGTGCCAGCAGCCAGGGGACAGCCTACGAGCAGTACTTC. It yields the protein CASSQGTAYEQYF.

The CDR3 is CASSRRTSGGAETQYF. The CDR3 region has the DNA TGTGCCAGCAGCCGGAGGACTAGCGGGGGGGCGGAGACCCAGTACTTC. The gene calls are TRBV7-2 and TRBJ2-5, with TRBD2 matching over 15 bases. There are 16 residues in the CDR3. V gave up 5 bases and J gave up 5 bases; unmatched junction bases: 6. Germline-derived CDR1 and CDR2 are SGHTA and FQGNSA.

The CDR3 here is CACSGGTGNTEAFF. CDR3 bases: TGTGCCTGTTCTGGCGGGACAGGGAACACTGAAGCTTTCTTT. The chain combines TRBV30 with TRBJ1-1; TRBD1 agrees at 8 bases. This CDR3 has 14 amino acids. The germline gives CDR1 GTSNPN, CDR2 SVGIG (reference sequence). Germline trimming cut 6 bases from V and 1 base from J; bases unmatched to any gene: 7.